The 26 T cell receptor beta chains presented below share a single source sample, sequenced in a study of blood T cells in healthy people across ages. A second about 7 to 11 cycle PCR used barcoded and J-beta primers. TCRdb recomputed calls from the 5' RACE reads with MiXCR, one row per CDR3 protein. The sample consists of under 2 million distinct CDR3 sequences, about 35% of them appearing once. The sample taken for sequencing was blood. These receptors originate from a woman in her 30s in good health.

The chain couples TRBV27 to TRBJ2-1; either TRBD1 or TRBD2 may supply D (5 bases each). Germline V gives CDR1 MNHEY, CDR2 SMNVEV (reference sequence). The CDR3 runs to 16 residues. V gave up 5 bases and J gave up 9 bases, with 23 bases separating them. CDR3 amino acids: CASSRGVSGGSSEQFF. The DNA for the CDR3 is TGTGCCAGCAGTCGCGGAGTTAGTGGGGGAAGTAGTGAGCAGTTCTTC.

In this sample, this clonotype turned up many times. CDR3 protein: CASSRDSRYQPQHF. The CDR3 DNA reads TGTGCCAGCAGTCGGGACAGCCGATATCAGCCCCAGCATTTT. This chain uses TRBV12-3 or TRBV12-4 with TRBJ1-5; 7 nucleotides line up with TRBD1. Trimming removed 5 bases from V and 5 bases from J; junction bases left unmatched: 6. CDR3 length: 14 amino acids.

This clonotype was seen repeatedly, ten times or more. The genes are TRBV12-3 or TRBV12-4 and TRBJ2-7; D call uncertain. This CDR3 is 11 amino acids long. V was clipped by 6 bases and J by 0 bases, with 3 bases between them. This chain's CDR3 is CASSPSYEQYF. Written as DNA, the CDR3 is TGTGCCAGCAGCCCCTCCTACGAGCAGTACTTC.

This rearrangement joins TRBV24-1 to TRBJ2-7; D is perhaps TRBD1 or TRBD2 (5 bases each). The CDR3 is made up of 14 amino acids. V was cut by 3 bases and J by 0 bases, with 8 bases left in between. Germline lookup yields CDR1 KGHDR and CDR2 SFDVKD. CDR3 sequence reads: CATSDPGTSYEQYF. The DNA for the CDR3 is TGTGCCACCAGTGATCCAGGGACCTCCTACGAGCAGTACTTC.

This clonotype was seen only a few times. The V call is TRBV7-9, the J call TRBJ1-1; D gene ambiguous. V dropped 7 bases and J dropped 5 bases, with 11 bases sitting between them. The germline V gene has CDR1 SEHNR and CDR2 FQNEAQ (reference sequence). The CDR3 sequence is 12 residues long. The CDR3 DNA is TGTGCCAGCACGCAAAGAGGGACTGAAGCTTTCTTT. Residues: CASTQRGTEAFF.

The chain couples TRBV3-1 to TRBJ2-5; D remains unclear. The CDR3 consists of 13 residues. The V gene's germline CDR1 is LGHDT and CDR2 YNNKEL (reference sequence). The V end was cut by 5 bases, the J end by 0 bases, with 7 bases between. CDR3 bases: TGTGCCAGCAGCAACATTTACCAAGAGACCCAGTACTTC. Its protein product is CASSNIYQETQYF.

This clonotype was seen more than once but under ten times. The chain has TRBV29-1 and TRBJ2-5; D is unresolved. V lost 5 bases and J lost 11, with 24 bases in between. The V gene's germline CDR1 is SQVTM and CDR2 ANQGSEA. The length of the CDR3 is 14 residues. This chain's CDR3 is CSVSSPGSPSEQYF. CDR3 bases: TGCAGCGTTTCATCCCCCGGCAGTCCCTCGGAGCAGTACTTC. The whole variable domain, filled in from reference TRBV29-1 and TRBJ2-5, reads SAVISQKPSRDICQRGTSLTIQCQVDSQVTMMFWYRQQPGQSLTLIATANQGSEATYESGFVIDKFPISRPNLTFSTLTVSNMSPEDSSIYLCSVSSPGSPSEQYFGPGTRLLVL.

The V call is TRBV4-2, the J call TRBJ2-2; TRBD1 aligns across 10 bases. The CDR3 runs 17 residues. J gave up 2 bases and V 1 base, and 4 bases lay outside the gene matches. From germline, CDR1 is LGHNA and CDR2 YNFKEQ. The CDR3 nucleotides read TGTGCCAGCAGCCAAGGGACAGGGGGGATAAACACCGGGGAGCTGTTTTTT. Residues: CASSQGTGGINTGELFF.

This clonotype has only a few counts. The chain carries TRBV10-3 and TRBJ2-5; possible D gene TRBD1, 6 bases. In germline, CDR1 is ENHRY, CDR2 SYGVKD. Trimming took 6 bases from V and 5 from J, leaving 13 bases between them. The CDR3 is 13 amino acids. The CDR3 nucleotides read TGTGCCATCAGGGACAGCCCAGATGAGACCCAGTACTTC. Amino acids: CAIRDSPDETQYF.

This clonotype has a handful of counts. This sequence joins TRBV3-1 and TRBJ2-7; TRBD2 aligns across 9 bases. The CDR3 is made up of 14 amino acids. Germline values: CDR1 LGHDT, CDR2 YNNKEL (reference sequence). The CDR3 DNA is TGTGTCAACCAATGGGCTAGCGGGATGTACGAGCAGTACTTC. It translates to CVNQWASGMYEQYF.

The sample holds a few counts of this clonotype. The chain combines TRBV20-1 with TRBJ2-7; the D gene could be TRBD1 or TRBD2 (7 bases each). CDR1 is DFQATT and CDR2 is SNEGSKA in the germline V gene (reference sequence). V gave up 6 bases and J gave up 2 bases, with 17 bases separating them. The CDR3 is made up of 14 amino acids. The CDR3 nucleotides are TGCAGTGCCAACTGGGAGGGGGCTCCCTACGAGCAGTACTTC. Translation: CSANWEGAPYEQYF.

This sequence joins TRBV4-1 and TRBJ2-7; 7 bases are shared with TRBD1. Trimming cost V 0 bases and J 6 bases; bases outside gene matches: 14. The CDR3 is made up of 17 amino acids. Germline V gene lookup returns CDR1 MGHRA and CDR2 YSYEKL. CDR3 sequence: CASSQDLWAGGLGEQYF. CDR3 bases: TGCGCCAGCAGCCAAGATTTATGGGCAGGGGGTCTAGGCGAGCAGTACTTC.

In its sample, this clonotype was seen many times. A read error may account for a junction end that differs from germline. The chain carries TRBV5-1 and TRBJ1-2; 9 positions match TRBD1. In germline, CDR1 is SGHRS, CDR2 YFSETQ. CDR3 length: 13 residues. As DNA, the CDR3 is TGTGCCAGCAGCCCCGACAGGGGGGGAGGCTACACCTTC. It encodes CASSPDRGGGYTF.

The chain is built from TRBV20-1 and TRBJ1-5; 7 bases fit TRBD1. Per the germline V gene, CDR1 is DFQATT and CDR2 is SNEGSKA (reference sequence). J lost 3 bases, V lost 5 bases, and 7 bases had no gene match. The CDR3 is 14 amino acids. CDR3 in amino acids: CSAVRGDNNQPQHF. In nucleotides, the CDR3 is TGCAGTGCTGTCAGGGGGGACAACAATCAGCCCCAGCATTTT.

The chain joins TRBV7-9 to TRBJ1-2; D unresolved. The CDR3 sequence is 13 residues long. Germline CDR1 and CDR2: SEHNR and FQNEAQ (reference sequence). Trimming took 8 bases from V and 2 from J, leaving 12 bases between them. The CDR3 loop reads CASLEGGNYGYTF. The CDR3 DNA is TGTGCCAGCTTGGAAGGCGGGAACTATGGCTACACCTTC.

The rearrangement links TRBV18 to TRBJ2-1; 11 bases fit TRBD1. The J segment lost 5 bases and the V segment lost 6 bases, leaving 6 bases of the junction unmatched. Germline assignment: CDR1 KGHSH and CDR2 LQKENI. CDR3 length: 15 amino acids. In DNA, the CDR3 is TGTGCCAGCTCCAAAAGGGGACAGGGGGACAATGAGCAGTTCTTC. Translating it yields CASSKRGQGDNEQFF.

This clonotype was recorded a few times. The chain recombines TRBV10-3 with TRBJ2-7; no clear D. The germline V gene encodes CDR1 ENHRY and CDR2 SYGVKD. The V end lost 2 bases, the J end lost 0 bases, and 11 bases lay between the germline ends. CDR3 length: 15 amino acids. The CDR3 protein is CAISEAGSSSYEQYF. The CDR3 DNA follows: TGTGCCATCAGTGAGGCAGGCTCGAGCTCCTACGAGCAGTACTTC.

Remarks on this clonotype: A much larger clone lies a single base off, so this may be a read error. The gene calls are TRBV7-2 and TRBJ2-1; D unresolved. Germline V CDR1 and CDR2: SGHTA, FQGNSA. The CDR3 loop spans 14 amino acids. The CDR3 spells CASSRRGTYNGQFF. CDR3 sequence (DNA): TGTGCCAGCAGCCGGAGAGGAACCTACAATGGGCAGTTCTTC. The variable domain in full, completed from reference TRBV7-2 and TRBJ2-1, reads GAGVSQSPSNKVTEKGKDVELRCDPISGHTALYWYRQSLGQGLEFLIYFQGNSAPDKSGLPSDRFSAERTGGSVSTLTIQRTQQEDSAVYLCASSRRGTYNGQFFGPGTRLTVL.

This clonotype has a count of ten or more. The chain recombines TRBV15 with TRBJ2-5; a weak D match, TRBD2 (6 bases). V lost 3 bases and J 10 bases, leaving 18 bases between the germline ends. Germline CDR1 LNHNV, CDR2 YYDKDF (reference sequence). This CDR3 region has 14 residues. The CDR3 region has the DNA TGTGCCACCAGCAGGGCGGGAAATAGAGTAAGCCAGTACTTC. Protein sequence: CATSRAGNRVSQYF.

This clonotype was counted a few times. J is TRBJ1-4 and V is TRBV2; 10 bases line up with TRBD1. Germline lookup yields CDR1 SNHLY and CDR2 FYNNEI. The length of the CDR3 is 14 residues. V shed 8 bases, J shed 7 bases, and the junction held 7 bases outside the gene matches. The CDR3 region is CASDRDRGIEKLFF. The CDR3 DNA follows: TGTGCCAGCGATCGGGACAGGGGAATTGAAAAACTGTTTTTT.

On this clonotype itself: A read error is possible here, since a much larger clone lies one base away. The CDR3 is CASSIFDVTYEQYF. CDR3 DNA: TGTGCCAGCAGCATCTTCGACGTAACCTACGAGCAGTACTTC. This chain connects TRBV7-9 to TRBJ2-7; D call uncertain. This CDR3 contains 14 residues. V lost 5 bases, J lost 2 bases, and 13 bases lay in between. From germline, CDR1 is SEHNR and CDR2 FQNEAQ (reference sequence).

Points on this clonotype: A single base separates this from a much larger clone, so it may be a read error. The CDR3 sequence: CASSWTGGWDEQFF. CDR3 bases: TGTGCCAGCAGTTGGACAGGGGGCTGGGATGAGCAGTTCTTC. The rearrangement links TRBV28 to TRBJ2-1; 11 positions agree with TRBD1. The CDR3 runs 14 residues. CDR1 MDHEN and CDR2 SYDVKM come from the germline V gene. V lost 4 bases, J lost 8 bases, and 4 bases stayed unmatched.

A note on this clonotype: Mismatch with germline at one junction end may stem from a read error. The chain links TRBV11-1 to TRBJ2-5; perhaps TRBD1 as D (6 bases). The germline V gene encodes CDR1 SGHAT and CDR2 FQDESV (reference sequence). The CDR3 loop spans 17 amino acids. The CDR3 DNA is TGTGCCAGCAGCTCGGACCATAACCAGGGGTACCAAGAGACCCAGCACTTC. It translates to CASSSDHNQGYQETQHF.

This clonotype was observed a few times. The rearrangement uses TRBV5-1 and TRBJ2-5; D uncertain. V lost 2 bases and J 3 bases, leaving 11 bases between the germline ends. The CDR3 extends over 14 amino acids. Per the germline V gene, CDR1 is SGHRS and CDR2 is YFSETQ. The CDR3 DNA reads as TGCGCCAGCAGCTTAAAGGACGGAGAAGAGACCCAGTACTTC. Amino acid sequence: CASSLKDGEETQYF. The full variable domain, with the rest looked up from reference TRBV5-1 and TRBJ2-5, is KAGVTQTPRYLIKTRGQQVTLSCSPISGHRSVSWYQQTPGQGLQFLFEYFSETQRNKGNFPGRFSGRQFSNSRSEMNVSTLELGDSALYLCASSLKDGEETQYFGPGTRLLVL.

J is TRBJ2-1 and V is TRBV7-2; D is unclear. Trimming stripped 1 base from V and 9 bases from J, with 13 bases between. The CDR3 is 14 residues long. Germline V lookup: CDR1 SGHTA, CDR2 FQGNSA. CDR3 DNA: TGTGCCAGCAGCTTAGGTACTAACCCAGCTGAGCAGTTCTTC. The encoded protein is CASSLGTNPAEQFF.

J is TRBJ1-4 and V is TRBV4-1; D not certain. CDR3 length: 18 residues. CDR1 MGHRA and CDR2 YSYEKL come from the germline V gene. The germline V and J ends were trimmed by 1 base and 0 bases, with 15 bases remaining between them. The CDR3 loop reads CASSQVRGTAATNEKLFF. CDR3 DNA sequence: TGCGCCAGCAGCCAAGTGCGGGGAACGGCTGCAACTAATGAAAAACTGTTTTTT.